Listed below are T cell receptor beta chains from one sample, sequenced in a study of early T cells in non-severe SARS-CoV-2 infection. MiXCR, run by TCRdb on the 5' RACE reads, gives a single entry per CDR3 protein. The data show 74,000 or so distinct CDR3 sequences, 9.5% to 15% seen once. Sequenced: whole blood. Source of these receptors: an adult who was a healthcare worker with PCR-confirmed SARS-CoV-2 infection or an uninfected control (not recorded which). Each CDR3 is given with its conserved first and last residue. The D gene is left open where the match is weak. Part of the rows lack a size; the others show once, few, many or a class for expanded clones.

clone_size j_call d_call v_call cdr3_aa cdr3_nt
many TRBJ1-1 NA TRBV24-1 CATSGGMGTEAFF TGTGCCACCAGTGGAGGTATGGGCACTGAAGCTTTCTTT
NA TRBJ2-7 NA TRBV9 CASSVDPRLGEQYF TGTGCCAGCAGCGTAGACCCGCGTTTGGGGGAGCAGTACTTC
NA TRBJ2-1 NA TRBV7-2 CASSTGGEQFF TGTGCCAGCAGCACCGGTGGCGAGCAGTTCTTC
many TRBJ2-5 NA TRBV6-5 CASTVFAGQEETQYF TGTGCCAGCACGGTTTTCGCGGGTCAGGAGGAGACCCAGTACTTC
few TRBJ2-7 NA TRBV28 CASSFPAGASYEQYF TGTGCCAGCAGTTTCCCAGCGGGCGCCTCCTACGAGCAGTACTTC
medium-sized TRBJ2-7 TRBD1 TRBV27 CASSLAGQENYEQYF TGTGCCAGCAGTTTGGCCGGACAGGAGAACTACGAGCAGTACTTC
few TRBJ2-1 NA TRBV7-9 CASTQGGGEQFF TGTGCCAGCACCCAAGGGGGGGGTGAGCAGTTCTTC
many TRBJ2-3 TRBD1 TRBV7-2 CASSRDRSLNTQYF TGTGCCAGCAGCCGGGACAGGTCCCTAAATACGCAGTATTTT
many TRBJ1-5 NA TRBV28 CASSPDSSNQPQHF TGTGCCAGCAGCCCGGACAGTAGCAATCAGCCCCAGCATTTT
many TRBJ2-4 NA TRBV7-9 CASRSTSTGAKNIQYF TGTGCCAGCAGGTCAACCTCCACCGGGGCCAAAAACATTCAGTACTTC
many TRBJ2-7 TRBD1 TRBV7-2 CASSLEGTGTYEQYF TGTGCCAGCAGCTTAGAGGGGACAGGTACCTACGAGCAGTACTTC
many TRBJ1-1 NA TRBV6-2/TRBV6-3 CASSLQAWRDMDAFF TGTGCCAGCAGTTTACAAGCTTGGCGGGATATGGATGCTTTCTTT
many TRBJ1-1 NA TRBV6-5 CASSYSRGAGTEAFF TGTGCCAGCAGTTACTCGAGGGGGGCGGGGACTGAAGCTTTCTTT
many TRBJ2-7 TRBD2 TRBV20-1 CSAERGRTSGNEQYF TGCAGTGCTGAGAGGGGTCGGACTAGCGGGAACGAGCAGTACTTC
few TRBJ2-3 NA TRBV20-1 CSALRNGGGDTQYF TGCAGTGCTCTACGGAACGGTGGAGGGGATACGCAGTATTTT
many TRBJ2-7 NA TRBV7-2 CASSLGDNFYEQYF TGTGCCAGCAGCTTAGGGGACAACTTCTACGAGCAGTACTTC
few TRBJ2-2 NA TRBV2 CASGTMGGTGELFF TGTGCCAGCGGAACTATGGGAGGCACCGGGGAGCTGTTTTTT
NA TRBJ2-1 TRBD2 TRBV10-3 CATGTSGRVSREQFF TGTGCCACCGGGACTAGCGGGAGGGTCTCTCGTGAGCAGTTCTTC
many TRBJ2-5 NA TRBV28 CASTQTGAQETQYF TGTGCCAGCACCCAAACTGGAGCGCAAGAGACCCAGTACTTC
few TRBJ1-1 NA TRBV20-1 CSAARQLWGEAFF TGCAGTGCCGCGCGGCAGCTATGGGGTGAAGCTTTCTTT
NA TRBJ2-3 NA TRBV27 CASSLSALSQDTQYF TGTGCCAGCAGTTTATCGGCGCTCTCGCAAGATACGCAGTATTTT
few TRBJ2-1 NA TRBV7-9 CASSRSQWVDQFF TGTGCCAGCAGCAGGTCTCAGTGGGTTGATCAGTTCTTC
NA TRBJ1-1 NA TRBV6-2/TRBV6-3 CASSSIWIDTEAFF TGTGCCAGCAGTTCCATCTGGATCGACACTGAAGCTTTCTTT
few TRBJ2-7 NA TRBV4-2 CASSQDRTLYEQYF TGTGCCAGCAGCCAAGATCGTACCCTTTACGAGCAGTACTTC
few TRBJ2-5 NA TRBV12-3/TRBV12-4 CASTFTLETQYF TGTGCCAGCACCTTCACTCTAGAGACCCAGTACTTC
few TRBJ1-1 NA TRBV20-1 CSVSTENTEAFF TGCAGTGTCTCAACAGAAAACACTGAAGCTTTCTTT
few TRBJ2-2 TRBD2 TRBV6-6 CATSRGDWSTGELFF TGTGCCACCTCCCGGGGGGACTGGAGCACCGGGGAGCTGTTTTTT
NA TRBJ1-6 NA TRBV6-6 CASSSITGRGPLHF TGTGCCAGCAGTTCGATTACAGGGCGGGGACCCCTCCACTTT
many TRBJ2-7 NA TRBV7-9 CASSPGQSSYEQYF TGTGCCAGCAGCCCCGGACAGTCTTCCTACGAGCAGTACTTC
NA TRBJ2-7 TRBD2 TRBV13 CASSLGLVLSIVYEQYF TGTGCCAGCAGCTTGGGACTAGTCCTCTCGATTGTTTACGAGCAGTACTTC
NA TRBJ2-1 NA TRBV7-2 CASSFYWGNEQFF TGTGCCAGCAGCTTTTACTGGGGAAATGAGCAGTTCTTC
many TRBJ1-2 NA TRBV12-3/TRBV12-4 CASSSYRGYTF TGTGCCAGCAGTTCCTACAGGGGCTACACCTTC
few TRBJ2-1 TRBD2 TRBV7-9 CASSPPSGGSGNEQFF TGTGCCAGCAGCCCGCCTAGCGGGGGTTCGGGCAATGAGCAGTTCTTC
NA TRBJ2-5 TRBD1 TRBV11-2 CASSRGQGGETQYF TGTGCCAGCAGCAGGGGACAGGGAGGCGAGACCCAGTACTTC
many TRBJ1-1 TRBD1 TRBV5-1 CASSLQGTDLNTEAFF TGCGCCAGCAGCCTCCAAGGGACAGACTTGAACACTGAAGCTTTCTTT
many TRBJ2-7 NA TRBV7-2 CASSPGPNYEQYF TGTGCCAGCAGCCCAGGCCCGAATTACGAGCAGTACTTC
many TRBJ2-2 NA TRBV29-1 CSVEYLGELFF TGCAGCGTTGAATATCTCGGGGAGCTGTTTTTT
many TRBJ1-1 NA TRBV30 CAWSVGRAVEAFF TGTGCCTGGAGTGTTGGCAGGGCGGTTGAAGCTTTCTTT
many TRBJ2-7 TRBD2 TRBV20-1 CSAGSGTSYEQYF TGCAGTGCTGGTAGCGGGACTTCCTACGAGCAGTACTTC